The clone carrying this T cell receptor beta chain occurred a few times. TCRdb called the reads again in MiXCR, with one record for every CDR3 protein. The data show fewer than 200,000 distinct CDR3 sequences, with less than 9.5% seen just once and about 4.6% held by the top ten. The sample originates from a study of T cell repertoires in cytomegalovirus infection. The CDR3 spans 12 residues. V lost 1 base to trimming and J lost 6 bases, with 10 bases between them. Germline loops: CDR1 SQVTM, CDR2 ANQGSEA. This rearrangement joins TRBV29-1 to TRBJ2-7; the D is unclear. The source material was PBMCs. This clonotype was sampled from a human donor in good health (CMV status not recorded). Some clones in this sample may be carry-over from other donors' samples. The CDR3 region is CSVEVRVAEQYF. The CDR3 nucleotides read TGCAGCGTTGAAGTCCGTGTTGCCGAGCAGTACTTC.